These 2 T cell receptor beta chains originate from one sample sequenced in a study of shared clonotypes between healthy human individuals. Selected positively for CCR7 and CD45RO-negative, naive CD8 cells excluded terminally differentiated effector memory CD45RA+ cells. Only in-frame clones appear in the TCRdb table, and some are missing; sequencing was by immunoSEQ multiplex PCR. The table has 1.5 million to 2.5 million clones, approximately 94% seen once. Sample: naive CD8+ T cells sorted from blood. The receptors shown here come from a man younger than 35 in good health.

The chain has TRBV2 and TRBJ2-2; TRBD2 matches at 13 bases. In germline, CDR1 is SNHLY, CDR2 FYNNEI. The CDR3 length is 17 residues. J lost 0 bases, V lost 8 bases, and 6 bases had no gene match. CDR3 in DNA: TGTGCCAGCCCAAGGACTAGCGGGAGCTCGAACACCGGGGAGCTGTTTTTT. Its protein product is CASPRTSGSSNTGELFF.

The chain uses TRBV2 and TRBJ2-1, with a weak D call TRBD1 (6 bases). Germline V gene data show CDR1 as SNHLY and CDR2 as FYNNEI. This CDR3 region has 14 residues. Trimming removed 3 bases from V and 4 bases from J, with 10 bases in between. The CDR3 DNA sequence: TGTGCCAGCAGTGATCTCACAGGGTACAATGAGCAGTTCTTC. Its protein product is CASSDLTGYNEQFF.